This passage covers 6 T cell receptor beta chains from one sample sequenced in a study of OX40 agonist ivuxolimab in advanced cancers. Only in-frame clones appear in the TCRdb table, and some are missing; sequencing was by immunoSEQ multiplex PCR. This sample yields tens of thousands of clones, of which about nine tenths are seen a single time; 3.5% to 4% belongs to the top ten. Specimen: CD4+ or CD8+ T cells sorted from blood, collected in a trial of the OX40 agonist ivuxolimab. The receptors stem from an adult with an advanced solid tumor such as melanoma, head and neck, liver or kidney cancer.

The chain uses TRBV4-1 and TRBJ2-7; TRBD1 aligns across 7 bases. Germline V CDR1 and CDR2: MGHRA, YSYEKL. CDR3 length equals 18 residues. V lost 1 base to trimming and J lost 2 bases; unmatched junction nucleotides: 14. DNA for the CDR3: TGCGCCAGCAGCCAAGGCCCGGTAGGGACAGAAGTAACCTACGAGCAGTACTTC. It is translated as CASSQGPVGTEVTYEQYF.

This rearrangement joins TRBV4-1 to TRBJ2-7; D might be TRBD2 (5 bases). The germline V gene encodes CDR1 MGHRA and CDR2 YSYEKL. This CDR3 is built from 18 residues. V lost 1 base to trimming and J lost 4 bases, with 23 bases between them. CDR3 sequence (DNA): TGCGCCAGCAGCCAAGTCATCAGTCTAGGGAGTAGTGGGTACGAGCAGTACTTC. It yields the protein CASSQVISLGSSGYEQYF.

The chain joins TRBV4-3 to TRBJ1-4; D is unclear. Germline loops: CDR1 LGHNA, CDR2 YSLEER. V dropped 0 bases and J dropped 7 bases, with 9 bases sitting between them. The CDR3 totals 14 residues. The CDR3 coding sequence is TGCGCCAGCAGCCAAGATGTTGCAAGTGAAAAACTGTTTTTT. It translates to CASSQDVASEKLFF.

V is TRBV9 and J is TRBJ2-1; tentatively, D is TRBD1 (6 bases). The CDR3 covers 12 residues. The V and J ends lost 0 bases and 8 bases respectively, with 6 bases between them. Germline loops: CDR1 SGDLS, CDR2 YYNGEE. CDR3 sequence reads: CASSVEGDEQFF. CDR3 in DNA: TGTGCCAGCAGCGTAGAGGGGGATGAGCAGTTCTTC.

The DNA for the CDR3 is TGTGCCAGTAGATCGGGACTAGATTACAATGAGCAGTTCTTC. It is translated as CASRSGLDYNEQFF. V is TRBV19 and J is TRBJ2-1; 8 bases align to TRBD2. V lost 6 bases and J lost 4; bases outside the gene matches: 5. CDR3 size: 14 residues. Germline loops: CDR1 LNHDA, CDR2 SQIVND (reference sequence). The entire variable domain, with the rest obtained from reference TRBV19 and TRBJ2-1, is as follows: DGGITQSPKYLFRKEGQNVTLSCEQNLNHDAMYWYRQDPGQGLRLIYYSQIVNDFQKGDIAEGYSVSREKKESFPLTVTSAQKNPTAFYLCASRSGLDYNEQFFGPGTRLTVL.

In regard to this clone: At one boundary the junction diverges from the germline segment, which might be a read error. V and J are TRBV7-9 and TRBJ1-5; tentatively, D is TRBD1 (5 bases). CDR3 length equals 13 residues. Germline V gene sequence: CDR1 SEHNR, CDR2 FQNEAQ (reference sequence). CDR3: CASSSARGLDWMF. Here the CDR3 DNA reads TGTGCCAGCAGCTCCGCAAGGGGCCTGGATTGGATGTTT.